The table lists the clone carrying this T cell receptor (beta chain) with a few counts. The CDR3 totals 13 residues. V lost 4 bases to trimming and J lost 4 bases, with 10 bases between them. The entry originates in a study of T cells after yellow fever vaccination. Via MiXCR, TCRdb re-called the 5' RACE reads, giving one row per CDR3 protein. There are around 360,000 distinct CDR3 sequences in the sample; 11% occur only once, and 18% lies in the top ten. The source of this sequence is a man aged 18 to 29 who received the YFV17D yellow fever vaccine. The V and J genes are TRBV12-3 or TRBV12-4 and TRBJ1-1; D is ambiguous. The starting material was PBMCs, obtained on the day of the first yellow fever vaccination. CDR3 region: CASSSREATEAFF. As DNA, the CDR3 is TGTGCCAGCAGTTCGAGGGAGGCCACTGAAGCTTTCTTT.